The rows below give T cell receptor beta chains drawn from one sample of a study of cytomegalovirus exposure and HLA in healthy donors. This table comes from immunoSEQ multiplex PCR, and its TCRdb copy is limited to in-frame clones, with some not included. The sample holds tens of thousands of clones; more than 75% are singletons and the top ten take roughly 5.7%. Sequenced sample: PBMCs. These receptors were taken from a male donor in good health and CMV-seronegative. Both conserved end residues are part of each CDR3. The D gene is left open where the match is weak. Size is omitted from some rows. Given values are once, few, many or a class for expanded clones.

.	few	TRBV25-1	TRBJ1-1	TGTGCCAGCATGGGGGGGCTAGACACTGAAGCTTTCTTT	CASMGGLDTEAFF
TRBD1	.	TRBV30	TRBJ1-2	TGTGCCTGGAGTGTATGGGGGACAGGGTCTGGCTACACCTTC	CAWSVWGTGSGYTF
TRBD1	.	TRBV9	TRBJ2-7	TGTGCCAGCAGCGTGGGGGAGGGGGGACAGGGGTCCCATTACGAGCAGTACTTC	CASSVGEGGQGSHYEQYF
TRBD1	.	TRBV4-1	TRBJ2-7	TGCGCCAGCAGGTTTCGAGGGACAGGGGTCCACGAGCAGTACTTC	CASRFRGTGVHEQYF
TRBD1	.	TRBV7-9	TRBJ1-3	TGTGCCAGCAGCTTAGCGGGGACAGGGAACTCTGGAAACACCATATATTTT	CASSLAGTGNSGNTIYF
.	.	TRBV14	TRBJ2-7	TGTGCCAGCAGCCAAGAAACCGCGTCGTACGAGCAGTACTTC	CASSQETASYEQYF
TRBD1	.	TRBV5-1	TRBJ2-6	TGCGCCAGCAGCTTGGCACAGGGGTCTGGGGCCAACGTCCTGACTTTC	CASSLAQGSGANVLTF
TRBD1	.	TRBV13	TRBJ1-4	TGTGCCAGCAGCTCCGACAGGGCTGAAAAACTGTTTTTT	CASSSDRAEKLFF
.	.	TRBV5-1	TRBJ2-7	TGCGCCAGCAGCTTGGGGCAGGGGATCCCCTACGAGCAGTACTTC	CASSLGQGIPYEQYF
.	.	TRBV2	TRBJ1-2	TGTGCCAGCAGTTACCGGGACTCTGGGCCCCGATCACATGGCTACACCTTC	CASSYRDSGPRSHGYTF
TRBD1	.	TRBV6-1	TRBJ2-2	TGTGCCAGCAGTGCCGGGACAGGGGACGCCGGGGAGCTGTTTTTT	CASSAGTGDAGELFF
.	.	TRBV30	TRBJ2-7	TGTGCCTGGAGTTGGGTGTCCGGGGACGAGCAGTACTTC	CAWSWVSGDEQYF
.	.	TRBV7-2	TRBJ1-1	TGTGCCAGCAGCTTAGTGGCGGGCGAAGCTTTCTTT	CASSLVAGEAFF
.	.	TRBV6-5	TRBJ1-2	TGTGCCAGCAGCTCCTCAGGGGCGACTAACTATGGCTACACCTTC	CASSSSGATNYGYTF
.	.	TRBV30	TRBJ2-5	TGTGCCTGGAGTGTAAGGGGGGCAGGGGGGGAGACCCAGTACTTC	CAWSVRGAGGETQYF
TRBD2	.	TRBV4-1	TRBJ2-3	TGCGCCAGCAGCCTTGCTAGCGGGGGGGCGACAGATACGCAGTATTTT	CASSLASGGATDTQYF
TRBD2	.	TRBV29-1	TRBJ2-5	TGCAGCGTCGATGGGACTAGCGGGGGGGAAGAGACCCAGTACTTC	CSVDGTSGGEETQYF
TRBD2	.	TRBV7-3	TRBJ2-1	TGTGCCAGCAGCTCACTAGCGGGGGTTTACAATGAGCAGTTCTTC	CASSSLAGVYNEQFF
.	.	TRBV11-1	TRBJ2-1	TGTGCCAGCAGCTCGCAGACGGGGGTCGATGAGCAGTTCTTC	CASSSQTGVDEQFF
.	once	TRBV4-3	TRBJ1-1	TGCGCCAGCAGCCGTCAGGCTCAGGGTACGAACACTGAAGCTTTCTTT	CASSRQAQGTNTEAFF
.	.	TRBV6-5	TRBJ1-1	TGTGCCAGCAGTTGGGGGGGTCCCTCGGGCACTGAAGCTTTCTTT	CASSWGGPSGTEAFF
TRBD1	.	TRBV5-6	TRBJ2-7	TGTGCCAGCAGCCGCACCGACAGGGCGCGGGAGCAGTACTTC	CASSRTDRAREQYF
.	.	TRBV12-5	TRBJ2-2	TGTGCTAGTGGTATCCGAAACACGGGATTATCAACCGGGGAGCTGTTTTTT	CASGIRNTGLSTGELFF
.	few	TRBV5-1	TRBJ2-2	TGCGCCAGTGGGGACTTCACGAACACCGGGGAGCTGTTTTTT	CASGDFTNTGELFF
.	few	TRBV11-2	TRBJ2-4	TGTGCCAGCAGCCCGCGGACACTGAAAAACATTCAGTACTTC	CASSPRTLKNIQYF
TRBD1	.	TRBV2	TRBJ1-6	TGTGCCAGCCGGGGACAGGGGGCGGTATCCCCCAATTCACCCCTCCACTTT	CASRGQGAVSPNSPLHF
.	.	TRBV7-9	TRBJ1-5	TGTGCCAGCAGCCGAAACAGGGTTAGCAATCAGCCCCAGCATTTT	CASSRNRVSNQPQHF
.	.	TRBV7-9	TRBJ1-1	TGTGCCAGCAGCCCTGACATCTTTCCGAACACTGAAGCTTTCTTT	CASSPDIFPNTEAFF
TRBD1	.	TRBV6-5	TRBJ2-3	TGTGCCAGCAGATTACAGGGGGCCACAGATACGCAGTATTTT	CASRLQGATDTQYF
TRBD1	once	TRBV27	TRBJ1-2	TGTGCCAGCAGTTTTTATGGGACAGGGTTCGGCTACACCTTC	CASSFYGTGFGYTF
.	.	TRBV6-6	TRBJ2-1	TGTGCCAGCAGTTACGGCAACGCCTACAATGAGCAGTTCTTC	CASSYGNAYNEQFF
TRBD1	.	TRBV18	TRBJ2-5	TGTGCCAGCTCACCGTCAACAGGGGACGAGACCCAGTACTTC	CASSPSTGDETQYF
TRBD2	once	TRBV18	TRBJ2-2	TGTGCCAGCTCACCACGCTCGACTAGCGGGGGGGCAGCCGGGGAGCTGTTTTTT	CASSPRSTSGGAAGELFF
TRBD1	.	TRBV2	TRBJ1-6	TGTGCCAGCAGTAGGACAGGGGACTCCTATAATTCACCCCTCCACTTT	CASSRTGDSYNSPLHF
.	.	TRBV6-4	TRBJ1-5	TGTGTCTCACGGCAATGGATACAGGGATGGGATCAGCCCCAGCATTTT	CVSRQWIQGWDQPQHF
.	.	TRBV7-6	TRBJ1-1	TGTGCCAGCAGCGGCAGGGCCTCGAACACTGAAGCTTTCTTT	CASSGRASNTEAFF
TRBD1	.	TRBV2	TRBJ1-6	TGTGCCAGCACTCCGGCAGGGGGTAATTCACCCCTCCACTTT	CASTPAGGNSPLHF
.	.	TRBV14	TRBJ1-1	TGTGCCAGCAGCCCCGGGCGGGGAACTGAAGCTTTCTTT	CASSPGRGTEAFF
.	.	TRBV2	TRBJ2-1	TGTGCCAGCATCTTCGAACAGGGCAATGAGCAGTTCTTC	CASIFEQGNEQFF
.	once	TRBV27	TRBJ1-1	TGTGCCAGCAGGGCCTCTGTGGCGGACACTGAAGCTTTCTTT	CASRASVADTEAFF
.	.	TRBV2	TRBJ1-2	TGTGCCAGCAGTGAAGCATTACAGGTGTCGGACTATGGCTACACCTTC	CASSEALQVSDYGYTF
TRBD1	.	TRBV4-3	TRBJ1-6	TGCGCCAGCAGCCTAAACAGGGGTGATAATTCACCCCTCCACTTT	CASSLNRGDNSPLHF
.	.	TRBV7-2	TRBJ1-2	TGTGCCAGCAGTTCCCCGGCGTCAGGGGCGAACTATGGCTACACCTTC	CASSSPASGANYGYTF
TRBD2	few	TRBV30	TRBJ2-3	TGTGCCTGGAGTAGCGGGGGAACAGATACGCAGTATTTT	CAWSSGGTDTQYF
.	.	TRBV5-4	TRBJ2-5	TGTGCCAGCAGCCCCTCACAGGTGGAGACCCAGTACTTC	CASSPSQVETQYF
TRBD1	.	TRBV7-2	TRBJ1-5	TGTGCCAGCAGCCTTCGTGCGGGACAGGGGGTTCAGCCCCAGCATTTT	CASSLRAGQGVQPQHF
.	once	TRBV4-2	TRBJ2-6	TGTGCCAGCAGCCAAGAAGTTTCAGCTGGGGCCAACGTCCTGACTTTC	CASSQEVSAGANVLTF
.	.	TRBV11-2	TRBJ2-5	TGTGCCAGCAGCCTAACGAGTAGAGGCCAAGAGACCCAGTACTTC	CASSLTSRGQETQYF
.	.	TRBV2	TRBJ2-7	TGTGCCAGCAGTGGGACAGAGTCTTCCTACGAGCAGTACTTC	CASSGTESSYEQYF
TRBD1	once	TRBV18	TRBJ1-4	TGTGCCAGCTCGGGACAGGGCTCGTATGAAAAACTGTTTTTT	CASSGQGSYEKLFF
TRBD2	.	TRBV10-3	TRBJ2-5	TGTGCCATCAGTGAGTCGGGACTTAGCGGGGGGCGTCAAGAGACCCAGTACTTC	CAISESGLSGGRQETQYF
.	.	TRBV7-3	TRBJ2-7	TGTGCCAGCAGTCTACTATCGGGGTCTCGACACGAGCAGTACTTC	CASSLLSGSRHEQYF
.	few	TRBV25-1	TRBJ1-1	TGTGCCAGCTCCCGAAGGGAGGGGTGGGACACTGAAGCTTTCTTT	CASSRREGWDTEAFF
TRBD2	.	TRBV2	TRBJ2-2	TGTGCCAGCAGCGAGACTAGCCCGGACACCGGGGAGCTGTTTTTT	CASSETSPDTGELFF
.	once	TRBV7-3	TRBJ1-2	TGTGCCAGCAGCCCTCAGGGAGGGGATGGCTACACCTTC	CASSPQGGDGYTF